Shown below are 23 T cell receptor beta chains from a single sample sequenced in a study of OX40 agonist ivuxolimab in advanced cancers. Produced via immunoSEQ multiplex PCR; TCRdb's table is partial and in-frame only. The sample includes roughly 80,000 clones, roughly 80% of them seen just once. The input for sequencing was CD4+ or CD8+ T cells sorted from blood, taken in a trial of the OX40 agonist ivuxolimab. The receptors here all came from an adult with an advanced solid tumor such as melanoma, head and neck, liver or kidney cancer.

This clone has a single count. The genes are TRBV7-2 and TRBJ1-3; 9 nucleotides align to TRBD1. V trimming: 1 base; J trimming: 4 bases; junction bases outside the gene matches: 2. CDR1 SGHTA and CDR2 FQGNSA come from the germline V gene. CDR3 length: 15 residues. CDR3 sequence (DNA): TGTGCCAGCAGCTTAGACAGGGGGCGAGGAAACACCATATATTTT. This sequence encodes CASSLDRGRGNTIYF.

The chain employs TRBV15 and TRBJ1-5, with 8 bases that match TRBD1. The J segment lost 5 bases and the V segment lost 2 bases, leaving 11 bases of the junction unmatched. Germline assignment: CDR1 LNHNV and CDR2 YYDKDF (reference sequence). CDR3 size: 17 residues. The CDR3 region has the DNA TGTGCCACCAGCAGACAGTCTCGCAGGGGGCTGCATCAGCCCCAGCATTTT. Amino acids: CATSRQSRRGLHQPQHF.

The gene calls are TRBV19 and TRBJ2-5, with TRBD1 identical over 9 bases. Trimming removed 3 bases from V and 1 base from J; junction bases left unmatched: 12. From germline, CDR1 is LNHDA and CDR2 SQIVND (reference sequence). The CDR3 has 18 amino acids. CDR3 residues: CASSISGPGQGAQETQYF. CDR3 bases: TGTGCCAGTAGTATTTCGGGTCCGGGACAGGGCGCCCAAGAGACCCAGTACTTC.

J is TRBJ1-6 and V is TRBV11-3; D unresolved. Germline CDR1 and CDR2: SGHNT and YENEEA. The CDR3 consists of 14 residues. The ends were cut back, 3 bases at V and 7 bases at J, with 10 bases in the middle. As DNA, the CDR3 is TGTGCCAGCAGCTTGGGCAACGAAAATTCACCCCTCCACTTT. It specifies CASSLGNENSPLHF.

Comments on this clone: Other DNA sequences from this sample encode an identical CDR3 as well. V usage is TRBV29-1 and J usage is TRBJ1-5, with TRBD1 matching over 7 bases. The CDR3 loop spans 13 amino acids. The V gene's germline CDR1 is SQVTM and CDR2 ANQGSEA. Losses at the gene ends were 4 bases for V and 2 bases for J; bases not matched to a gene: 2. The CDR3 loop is CSVATGGNQPQHF. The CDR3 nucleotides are TGCAGCGTTGCCACAGGGGGCAATCAGCCCCAGCATTTT.

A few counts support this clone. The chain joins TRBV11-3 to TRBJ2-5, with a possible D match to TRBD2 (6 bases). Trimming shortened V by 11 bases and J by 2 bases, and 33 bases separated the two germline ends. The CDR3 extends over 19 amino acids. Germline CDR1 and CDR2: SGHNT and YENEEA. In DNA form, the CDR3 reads TGTGCCTTACTTGAGCCCCCGCAGGAGGGGCCGGGGCGTCAAGAGACCCAGTACTTC. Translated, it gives CALLEPPQEGPGRQETQYF. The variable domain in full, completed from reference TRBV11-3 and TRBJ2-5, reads EAGVVQSPRYKIIEKKQPVAFWCNPISGHNTLYWYLQNLGQGPELLIRYENEEAVDDSQLPKDRFSAERLKGVDSTLKIQPAELGDSAVYLCALLEPPQEGPGRQETQYFGPGTRLLVL.

The CDR3 region has the DNA TGTGCCAGCAGGCTCAGGGGCGGGAACACTGAAGCTTTCTTT. Protein: CASRLRGGNTEAFF. The rearrangement joins TRBV28 to TRBJ1-1, with D possibly matching TRBD1 (6 bases). The CDR3 contains 14 residues. V was pared by 6 bases and J by 1 base, with 12 bases between. Germline CDR1 MDHEN, CDR2 SYDVKM.

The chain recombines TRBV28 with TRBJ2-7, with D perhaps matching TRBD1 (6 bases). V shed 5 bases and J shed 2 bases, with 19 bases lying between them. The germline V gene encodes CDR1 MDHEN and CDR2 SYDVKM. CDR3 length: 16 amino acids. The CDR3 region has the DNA TGTGCCAGCAGTCCTGGGACATCCTCCTGGACCTACGAGCAGTACTTC. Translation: CASSPGTSSWTYEQYF.

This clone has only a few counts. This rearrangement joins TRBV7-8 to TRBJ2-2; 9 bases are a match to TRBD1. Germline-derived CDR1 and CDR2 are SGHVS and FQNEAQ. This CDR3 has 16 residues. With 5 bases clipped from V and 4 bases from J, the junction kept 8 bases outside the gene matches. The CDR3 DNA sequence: TGTGCCAGCAGCCCTATGGGACAGGGAGCCACCGGGGAGCTGTTTTTT. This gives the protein CASSPMGQGATGELFF.

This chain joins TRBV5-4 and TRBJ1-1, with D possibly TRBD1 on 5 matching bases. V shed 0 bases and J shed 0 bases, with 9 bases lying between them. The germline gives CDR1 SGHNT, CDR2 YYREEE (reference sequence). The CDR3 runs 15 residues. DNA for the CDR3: TGTGCCAGCAGCTTGGAAAGGGGACTGAACACTGAAGCTTTCTTT. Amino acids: CASSLERGLNTEAFF.

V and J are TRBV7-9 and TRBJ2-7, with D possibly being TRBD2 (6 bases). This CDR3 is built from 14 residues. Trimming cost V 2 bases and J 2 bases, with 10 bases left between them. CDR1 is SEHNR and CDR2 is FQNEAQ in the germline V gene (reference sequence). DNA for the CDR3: TGTGCCAGCAGCTTACAGTGGGAGGCCTACGAGCAGTACTTC. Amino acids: CASSLQWEAYEQYF.

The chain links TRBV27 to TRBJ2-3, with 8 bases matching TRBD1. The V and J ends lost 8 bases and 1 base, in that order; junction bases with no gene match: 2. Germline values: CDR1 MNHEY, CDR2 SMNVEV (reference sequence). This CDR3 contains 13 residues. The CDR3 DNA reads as TGTGCCAGCCGGGGACAGGGCACAGATACGCAGTATTTT. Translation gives CASRGQGTDTQYF.

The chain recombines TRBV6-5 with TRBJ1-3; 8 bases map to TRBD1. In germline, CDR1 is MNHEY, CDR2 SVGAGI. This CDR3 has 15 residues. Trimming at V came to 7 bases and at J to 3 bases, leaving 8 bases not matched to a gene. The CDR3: CASNQQGAGGNTIYF. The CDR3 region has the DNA TGTGCCAGCAATCAGCAGGGGGCGGGTGGAAACACCATATATTTT.

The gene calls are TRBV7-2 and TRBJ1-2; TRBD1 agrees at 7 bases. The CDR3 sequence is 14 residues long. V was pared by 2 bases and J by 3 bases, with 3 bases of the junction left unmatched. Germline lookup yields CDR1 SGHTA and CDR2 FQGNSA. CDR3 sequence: CASSLTGAYYGYTF. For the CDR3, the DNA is TGTGCCAGCAGCTTAACAGGGGCGTACTATGGCTACACCTTC.

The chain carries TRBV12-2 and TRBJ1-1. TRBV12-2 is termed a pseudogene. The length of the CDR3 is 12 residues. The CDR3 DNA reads TGTGCAAGTCGCCCATTCTGGACTGAAGCTTTCTTT. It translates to CASRPFWTEAFF.

The CDR3 coding sequence is TGTGCCAGCAGCCCCGGTAGGAGGCAAGCTTTCTTT. It codes for CASSPGRRQAFF. This rearrangement joins TRBV28 to TRBJ1-1, with unresolved D. Deletions cut 6 bases from V and 9 bases from J, with 14 bases between. The germline V gene encodes CDR1 MDHEN and CDR2 SYDVKM. This CDR3 region has 12 residues.

CDR3 DNA: TGTGCCAGTAGGGAAAGGGAGTTAGGCACAGATACGCAGTATTTT. Its protein is CASRERELGTDTQYF. The chain carries TRBV19 and TRBJ2-3, with a weak D call TRBD2 (5 bases). Deletions cut 6 bases from V and 1 base from J, with 14 bases between. Germline loops: CDR1 LNHDA, CDR2 SQIVND (reference sequence). The CDR3 loop spans 15 amino acids.

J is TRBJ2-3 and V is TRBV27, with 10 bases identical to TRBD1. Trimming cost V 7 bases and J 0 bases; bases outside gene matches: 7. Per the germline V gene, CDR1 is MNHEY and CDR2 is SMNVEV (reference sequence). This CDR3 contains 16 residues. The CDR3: CASKRGDRGSTDTQYF. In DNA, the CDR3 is TGTGCCAGCAAAAGGGGGGACAGGGGTAGCACAGATACGCAGTATTTT.

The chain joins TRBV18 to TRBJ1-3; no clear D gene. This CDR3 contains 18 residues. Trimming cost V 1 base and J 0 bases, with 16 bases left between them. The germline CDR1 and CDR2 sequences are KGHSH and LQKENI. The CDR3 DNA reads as TGTGCCAGCTCACCACTAAGCACGGTCTCGATCTCTGGAAACACCATATATTTT. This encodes CASSPLSTVSISGNTIYF.

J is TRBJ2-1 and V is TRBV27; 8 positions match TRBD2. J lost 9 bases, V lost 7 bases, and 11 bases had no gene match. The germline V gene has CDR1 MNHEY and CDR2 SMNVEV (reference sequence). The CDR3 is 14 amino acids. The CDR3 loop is CASTLTGGAGEQFF. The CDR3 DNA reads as TGTGCCAGCACCCTAACGGGGGGGGCGGGTGAGCAGTTCTTC.

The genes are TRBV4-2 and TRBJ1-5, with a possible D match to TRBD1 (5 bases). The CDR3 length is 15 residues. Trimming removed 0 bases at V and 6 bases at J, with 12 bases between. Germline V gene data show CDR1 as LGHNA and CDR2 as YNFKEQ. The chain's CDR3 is CASSQEGGIIQPQHF. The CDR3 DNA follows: TGTGCCAGCAGCCAAGAGGGGGGGATTATTCAGCCCCAGCATTTT.

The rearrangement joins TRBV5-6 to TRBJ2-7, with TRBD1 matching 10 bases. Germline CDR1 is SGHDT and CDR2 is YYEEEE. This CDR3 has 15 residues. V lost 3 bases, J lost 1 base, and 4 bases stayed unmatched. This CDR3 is CASSWGQGISYEQYF. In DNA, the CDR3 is TGTGCCAGCAGCTGGGGACAGGGGATATCCTACGAGCAGTACTTC.

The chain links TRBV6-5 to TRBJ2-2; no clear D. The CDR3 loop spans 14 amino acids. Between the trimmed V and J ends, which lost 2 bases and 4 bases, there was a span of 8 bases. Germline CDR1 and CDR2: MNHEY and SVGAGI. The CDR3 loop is CASSYGGATGELFF. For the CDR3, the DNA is TGTGCCAGCAGTTACGGCGGAGCCACCGGGGAGCTGTTTTTT.